Given below is one T cell receptor beta chain in context. The CDR3 length is 14 residues. The V and J ends lost 6 bases and 2 bases respectively, with 16 bases between them. Germline loops: CDR1 SQVTM, CDR2 ANQGSEA. This was the immunoSEQ v3 assay. Assay: immunoSEQ multiplex PCR; the TCRdb copy retains only in-frame clones and omits some. The data contain about 25,000 clones, about two thirds of them singletons. The record originates from a study of TIL therapy for anti-PD-1-resistant metastatic lung cancer. Sample time point: pre-treatment sample, taken before nivolumab and TIL therapy. Most excised metastases sampled were pleural nodules or supraclavicular lymph nodes.

The J gene is TRBJ1-2, the V gene TRBV29-1; a weak D match, TRBD1 (6 bases). The clonotype comes from a person between 25 and 79 years old with non-small cell lung cancer. The input for sequencing was tumor tissue, taken at baseline. The CDR3 loop reads CSVGTRGENYGYTF. CDR3 in DNA: TGCAGCGTCGGCACAAGGGGGGAAAACTATGGCTACACCTTC.